This record looks at one TCR beta chain sequence and its context. Its antigen is still unknown. This specimen comes from a study of blood T cells in healthy people across ages. Then a second PCR, running about 6 to 11 cycles, was carried out with a sample-barcoded 5' primer and a J-beta primer mix. With 12 random nucleotides, a template-switch adaptor tagged each individual cDNA molecule. MiXCR, applied by TCRdb to the 5' RACE reads, yields one record per CDR3 protein. The profile shows roughly 800,000 distinct CDR3 sequences, approximately 53% of them singletons. Germline CDR1 LGHDT, CDR2 YNNKEL (reference sequence). Unmatched junction bases numbered 1, after V lost 0 bases and J lost 7 bases. The CDR3 consists of 14 residues. Regarding the study as a whole: Versus aged donors, long-lived donors had higher diversity and more naive CD4+ cells. Bulk PBMC profiling left naive and antigen-experienced comparisons inconclusive. Per million T cells, TCR beta diversity dropped roughly linearly as age increased.

V is TRBV3-1 and J is TRBJ2-5, with TRBD2 matching 11 bases. Sequencing input: blood. This clonotype originated in a man older than 75 in good health. The CDR3: CASSQEGTSGTQYF. The CDR3 DNA reads TGTGCCAGCAGCCAAGAGGGGACTAGCGGGACCCAGTACTTC.